Below, 9 T cell receptor beta chains from the same sample are listed, as sequenced in a study of cytomegalovirus exposure and HLA in healthy donors. It was with 60 Vbeta and 13 Jbeta primers that the PCR ran. Here immunoSEQ multiplex PCR was the method, and the copy in TCRdb shows in-frame clones only, minus some. The table lists over 65,000 clones, around 85% of them singletons. The sample was PBMCs. These receptors were taken from a human donor in good health.

In its sample, this clone was seen a few times. The CDR3 DNA is TGTGCCAGCAGCTTGTGGGGTGCAGGGGGGAACACTGAAGCTTTCTTT. Residues: CASSLWGAGGNTEAFF. The chain is built from TRBV5-4 and TRBJ1-1, with 7 bases that match TRBD1. With 1 base clipped from V and 1 base from J, the junction kept 7 bases outside the gene matches. This CDR3 has 16 amino acids. The germline gives CDR1 SGHNT, CDR2 YYREEE (reference sequence).

V is TRBV27 and J is TRBJ1-6; TRBD1 matches at 8 bases. Trimming at V came to 8 bases and at J to 8 bases, leaving 8 bases not matched to a gene. Germline V gene data show CDR1 as MNHEY and CDR2 as SMNVEV (reference sequence). The CDR3 is 14 amino acids. The CDR3 DNA reads as TGTGCCAGCGGAGGACAGGGAGTACATTCACCCCTCCACTTT. It specifies CASGGQGVHSPLHF.

This sequence joins TRBV9 and TRBJ2-5, with 10 bases fitting TRBD1. CDR3 length equals 14 residues. Germline assignment: CDR1 SGDLS and CDR2 YYNGEE. J gave up 4 bases and V 4 bases, and 4 bases lay outside the gene matches. The CDR3 is CASSNGQGGETQYF. CDR3 sequence (DNA): TGTGCCAGCAGCAACGGACAGGGGGGAGAGACCCAGTACTTC.

The CDR3 reads CSAWDSYEQYF. The CDR3 nucleotides read TGCAGTGCGTGGGACAGCTACGAGCAGTACTTC. This chain joins TRBV20-1 and TRBJ2-7; 7 bases are a match to TRBD1. Trimming removed 6 bases from V and 3 bases from J; junction bases left unmatched: 2. There are 11 residues in the CDR3. Germline CDR1 and CDR2: DFQATT and SNEGSKA (reference sequence).

This clone was picked up a small number of times. The CDR3, as DNA: TGTGCCAGCAGCTACGGGACAGGGGGCACTGAAGCTTTCTTT. This translates into CASSYGTGGTEAFF. The rearrangement uses TRBV13 and TRBJ1-1; 11 bases match TRBD1. The length of the CDR3 is 14 residues. V gave up 4 bases and J gave up 4 bases; unmatched junction bases: 2. In germline, CDR1 is PRHDT, CDR2 FYEKMQ (reference sequence). Full variable domain (missing parts from reference TRBV13 and TRBJ1-1): AAGVIQSPRHLIKEKRETATLKCYPIPRHDTVYWYQQGPGQDPQFLISFYEKMQSDKGSIPDRFSAQQFSDYHSELNMSSLELGDSALYFCASSYGTGGTEAFFGQGTRLTVV.

To note about this clone: Sequence at one end of the junction differs from germline and may be a read error. The rearrangement uses TRBV5-1 and TRBJ1-2, with 12 positions matching TRBD1. Germline V gene data show CDR1 as SGHRS and CDR2 as YFSETQ. The CDR3 spans 16 residues. CDR3 sequence: CASSRDRGPRGYGYPF. Here the CDR3 DNA reads TGCGCCAGCAGTCGGGACAGGGGGCCTAGGGGATATGGCTACCCCTTC.

This sequence joins TRBV7-9 and TRBJ1-4; D unresolved. From germline, CDR1 is SEHNR and CDR2 FQNEAQ (reference sequence). CDR3 length: 15 amino acids. Trimming removed 5 bases from V and 6 bases from J, with 16 bases in between. CDR3 amino acids: CASSTRRFEDEKLFF. The CDR3 DNA reads as TGTGCCAGCAGCACTCGAAGGTTCGAGGATGAAAAACTGTTTTTT.

V usage is TRBV7-9 and J usage is TRBJ1-5; 8 nucleotides line up with TRBD1. CDR1 and CDR2 (germline): SEHNR, FQNEAQ (reference sequence). This CDR3 contains 13 residues. Trimming took 3 bases from V and 7 from J; bases not matched to a gene: 2. CDR3 amino acids: CASSLTGEQPQHF. The DNA for the CDR3 is TGTGCCAGCAGCTTGACAGGGGAACAGCCCCAGCATTTT. Together with reference TRBV7-9 and TRBJ1-5, the CDR3 gives the full variable domain: DTGVSQNPRHKITKRGQNVTFRCDPISEHNRLYWYRQTLGQGPEFLTYFQNEAQLEKSRLLSDRFSAERPKGSFSTLEIQRTEQGDSAMYLCASSLTGEQPQHFGDGTRLSIL.

This rearrangement joins TRBV2 to TRBJ2-2; D possibly corresponds to TRBD2 (5 bases). Germline assignment: CDR1 SNHLY and CDR2 FYNNEI. The V and J ends lost 7 bases and 6 bases respectively, with 18 bases between them. CDR3 length equals 15 residues. CDR3 sequence: CASNSEGVSSGELFF. DNA of the CDR3: TGTGCCAGCAACTCCGAGGGTGTAAGTTCCGGGGAGCTGTTTTTT.